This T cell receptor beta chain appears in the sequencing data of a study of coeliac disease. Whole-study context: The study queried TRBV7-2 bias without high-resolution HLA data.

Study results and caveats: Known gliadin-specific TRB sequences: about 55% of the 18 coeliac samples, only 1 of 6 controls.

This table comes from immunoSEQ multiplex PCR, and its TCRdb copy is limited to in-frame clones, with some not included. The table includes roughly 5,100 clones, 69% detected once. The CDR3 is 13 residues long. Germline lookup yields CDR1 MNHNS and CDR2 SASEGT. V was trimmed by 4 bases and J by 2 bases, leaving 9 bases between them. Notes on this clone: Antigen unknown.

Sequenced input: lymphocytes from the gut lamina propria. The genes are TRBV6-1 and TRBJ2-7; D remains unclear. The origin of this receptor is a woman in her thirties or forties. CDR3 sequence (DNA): TGTGCCAGCAGTGCTGGTTTAGCCTACGAGCAGTACTTC. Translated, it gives CASSAGLAYEQYF.